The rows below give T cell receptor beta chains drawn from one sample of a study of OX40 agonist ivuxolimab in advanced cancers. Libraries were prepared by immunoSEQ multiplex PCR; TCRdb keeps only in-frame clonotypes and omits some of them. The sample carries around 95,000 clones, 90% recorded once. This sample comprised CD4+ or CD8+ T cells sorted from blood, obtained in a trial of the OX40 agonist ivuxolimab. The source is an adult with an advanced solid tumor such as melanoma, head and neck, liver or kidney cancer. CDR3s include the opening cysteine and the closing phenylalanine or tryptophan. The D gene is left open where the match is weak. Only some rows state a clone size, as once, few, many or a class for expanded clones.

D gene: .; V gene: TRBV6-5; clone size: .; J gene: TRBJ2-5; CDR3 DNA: TGTGCCAGCAGCCTTGGGACGACGGTATCCCCCCAGTACTTC; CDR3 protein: CASSLGTTVSPQYF
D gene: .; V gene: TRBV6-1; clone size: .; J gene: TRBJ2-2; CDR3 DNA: TGTGCCAGCAGTGAACTTTGGAAGGCCGGGGAGCTGTTTTTT; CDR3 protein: CASSELWKAGELFF
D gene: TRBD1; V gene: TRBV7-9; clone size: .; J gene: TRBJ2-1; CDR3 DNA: TGTGCCAGCAGCCCGGACAGGAGCTCCTACAATGAGCAGTTCTTC; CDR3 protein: CASSPDRSSYNEQFF
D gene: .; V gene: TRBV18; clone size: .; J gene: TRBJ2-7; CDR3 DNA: TGTGCCAGCTCACCTTCAGGCGAGCAGTACTTC; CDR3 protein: CASSPSGEQYF
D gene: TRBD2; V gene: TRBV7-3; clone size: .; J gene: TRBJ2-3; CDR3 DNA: TGTGCCAGCAGCTTAAAGGGACTAGCGGTCACAGATACGCAGTATTTT; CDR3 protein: CASSLKGLAVTDTQYF
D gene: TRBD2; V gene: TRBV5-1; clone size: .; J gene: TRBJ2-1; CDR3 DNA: TGCGCCAGCAGCTTGGGACTGGGGGGACTATCCTACAATGAGCAGTTCTTC; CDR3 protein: CASSLGLGGLSYNEQFF
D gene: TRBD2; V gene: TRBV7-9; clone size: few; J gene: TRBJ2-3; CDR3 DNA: TGTGCCAGCAGCTTAGCGGGGACTAGCTGGGTCACAGATACGCAGTATTTT; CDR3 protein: CASSLAGTSWVTDTQYF
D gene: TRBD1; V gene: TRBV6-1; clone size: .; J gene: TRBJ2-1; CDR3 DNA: TGTGCCAGCAGTGTACTGCCGGGACAGGGGCGCAATGAGCAGTTCTTC; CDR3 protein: CASSVLPGQGRNEQFF
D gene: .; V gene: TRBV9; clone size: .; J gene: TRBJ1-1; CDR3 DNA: TGTGCCAGCAGCGTAGGGGGTCAGGGACTGTCCGCTTTCTTT; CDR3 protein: CASSVGGQGLSAFF
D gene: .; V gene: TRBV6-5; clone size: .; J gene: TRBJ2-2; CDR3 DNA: TGTGCCAGCAGTGTGGGACAGAACACCGGGGAGCTGTTTTTT; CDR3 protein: CASSVGQNTGELFF
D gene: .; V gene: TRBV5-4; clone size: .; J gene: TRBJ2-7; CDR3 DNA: TGTGCCAGCAGCCGGTTACTCTCCGAGCAGTACTTC; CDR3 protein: CASSRLLSEQYF
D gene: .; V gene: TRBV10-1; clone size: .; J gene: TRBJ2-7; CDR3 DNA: TGCGCCAGCAGTCTGGCGGGATCCTCCTACGAGCAGTACTTC; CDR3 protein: CASSLAGSSYEQYF
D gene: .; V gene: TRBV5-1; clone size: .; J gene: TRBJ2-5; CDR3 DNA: TGCGCCAGCAGCTTGGTTGGGGAGACCCAGTACTTC; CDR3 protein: CASSLVGETQYF
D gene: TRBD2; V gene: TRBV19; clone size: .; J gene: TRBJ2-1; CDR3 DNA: TGTGCCAGTAGGCTGACACTAGCGCATGAGCAGTTCTTC; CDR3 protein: CASRLTLAHEQFF
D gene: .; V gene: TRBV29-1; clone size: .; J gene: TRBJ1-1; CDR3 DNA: TGCAGCGTTGCTAAAGGGGTTGACACTGAAGCTTTCTTT; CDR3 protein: CSVAKGVDTEAFF
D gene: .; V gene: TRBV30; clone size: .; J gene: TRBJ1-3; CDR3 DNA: TGTGCCTGGAGGGGCCGGTTACTCTCTGGAAACACCATATATTTT; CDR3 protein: CAWRGRLLSGNTIYF
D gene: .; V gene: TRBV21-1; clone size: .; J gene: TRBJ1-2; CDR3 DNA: TGTGCCAGCAGCAATTGGGGGCAAGGCTATGGCTACACCTTC; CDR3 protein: CASSNWGQGYGYTF
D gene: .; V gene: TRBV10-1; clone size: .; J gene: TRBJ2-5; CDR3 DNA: TGCGCCAGCAGTGATGGTCAGCCCCGGCGCCAAGAGACCCAGTACTTC; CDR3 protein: CASSDGQPRRQETQYF
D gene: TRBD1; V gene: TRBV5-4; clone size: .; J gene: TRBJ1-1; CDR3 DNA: TGTGCCAGCAGCTTGAAGGGGACAGCGAACACTGAAGCTTTCTTT; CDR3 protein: CASSLKGTANTEAFF
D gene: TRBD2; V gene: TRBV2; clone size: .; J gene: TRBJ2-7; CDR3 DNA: TGTGCCAGCAAAGGCACTAGCGGGAGTTACTACGAGCAGTACTTC; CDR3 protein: CASKGTSGSYYEQYF
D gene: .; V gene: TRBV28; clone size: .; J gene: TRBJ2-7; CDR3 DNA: TGTGCCAGCAGTTACTTCGGGAGTTCCTACGAGCAGTACTTC; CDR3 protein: CASSYFGSSYEQYF
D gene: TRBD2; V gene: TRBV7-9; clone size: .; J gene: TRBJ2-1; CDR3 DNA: TGTGCCAGCAGCTTCGGGTGGGTAGCGGGGGGCAATGAGCAGTTCTTC; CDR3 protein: CASSFGWVAGGNEQFF
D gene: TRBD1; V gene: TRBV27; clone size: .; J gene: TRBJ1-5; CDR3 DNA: TGTGCCAGCAGTTTCGGGACAGGAGGCAATCAGCCCCAGCATTTT; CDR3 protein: CASSFGTGGNQPQHF
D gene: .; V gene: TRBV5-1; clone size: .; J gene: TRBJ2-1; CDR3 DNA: TGCGCCAGCAGCTCACCCCCGACCGCGGGGGAGCAGTTCTTC; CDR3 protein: CASSSPPTAGEQFF
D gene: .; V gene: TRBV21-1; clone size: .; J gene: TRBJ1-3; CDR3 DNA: TGTGCCAGCACCCTGAACAGGGTTTACTCGGCTGGAAACACCATATATTTT; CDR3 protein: CASTLNRVYSAGNTIYF
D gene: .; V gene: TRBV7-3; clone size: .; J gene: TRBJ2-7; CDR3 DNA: TGTGCCAGCAGCTTGGTCGGGTCAGGGCGAGGTCACGAGCAGTACTTC; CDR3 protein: CASSLVGSGRGHEQYF
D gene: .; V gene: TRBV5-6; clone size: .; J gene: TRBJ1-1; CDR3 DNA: TGTGCCAGCAGCTTGGGCAGGAACACTGAAGCTTTCTTT; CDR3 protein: CASSLGRNTEAFF
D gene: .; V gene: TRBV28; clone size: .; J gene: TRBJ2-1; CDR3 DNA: TGTGCCAGCAGAACCGACTCTTACAATGAGCAGTTCTTC; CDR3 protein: CASRTDSYNEQFF
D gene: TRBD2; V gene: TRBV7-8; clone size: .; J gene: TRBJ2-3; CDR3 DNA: TGTGCCAGCAGCTTTTTTAGCGGGGGGGCGGGAGATACGCAGTATTTT; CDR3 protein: CASSFFSGGAGDTQYF
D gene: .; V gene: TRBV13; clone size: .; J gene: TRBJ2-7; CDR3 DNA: TGTGCCAGCAGCCGCCCCTCCTGGAGCGGACAAAGCTCCTACGAGCAGTACTTC; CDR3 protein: CASSRPSWSGQSSYEQYF
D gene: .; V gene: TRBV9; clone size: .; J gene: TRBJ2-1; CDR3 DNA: TGTGCCAGCAGCGTAGCTACCGGGGGTCCCTACAATGAGCAGTTCTTC; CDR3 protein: CASSVATGGPYNEQFF
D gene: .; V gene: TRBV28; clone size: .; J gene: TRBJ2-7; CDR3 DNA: TGTGCCAGCAGTGGCCGGCTGCCCCGGTACGAGCAGTACTTC; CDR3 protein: CASSGRLPRYEQYF
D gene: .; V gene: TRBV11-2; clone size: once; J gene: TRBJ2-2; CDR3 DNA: TGTGCCAGCAGCCACCCAAACACCGGGGAGCTGTTTTTT; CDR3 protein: CASSHPNTGELFF
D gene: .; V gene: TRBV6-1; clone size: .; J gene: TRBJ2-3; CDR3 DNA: TGTGCCAGCAGCGCGACAGACGATACGCAGTATTTT; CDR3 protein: CASSATDDTQYF
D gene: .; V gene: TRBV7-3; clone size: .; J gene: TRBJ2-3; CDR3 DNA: TGTGCCAGCAGCCCTCGGGTTTTGTATACGCAGTATTTT; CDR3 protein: CASSPRVLYTQYF
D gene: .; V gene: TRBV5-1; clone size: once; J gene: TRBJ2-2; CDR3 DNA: TGCGCCAGCAGCCATGACATCACCGGGGAGCTGTTTTTT; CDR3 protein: CASSHDITGELFF
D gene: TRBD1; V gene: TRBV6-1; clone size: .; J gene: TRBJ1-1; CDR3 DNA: TGTGCCAGCAGGAGGACAGGGGGAAGCAGCACTGAAGCTTTCTTT; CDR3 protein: CASRRTGGSSTEAFF
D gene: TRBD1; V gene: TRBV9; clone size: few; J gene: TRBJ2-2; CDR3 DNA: TGTGCCAGCAGCGCGAGGACAGGGGCGAACACCGGGGAGCTGTTTTTT; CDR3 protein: CASSARTGANTGELFF
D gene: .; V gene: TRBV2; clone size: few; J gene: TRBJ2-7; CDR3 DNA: TGTGCCAGCAGACCCGACGTCTACGAGCAGTACTTC; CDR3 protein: CASRPDVYEQYF
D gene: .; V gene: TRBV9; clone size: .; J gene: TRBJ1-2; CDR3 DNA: TGTGCCAGCAGCCCCTCCCCGGGGATACTCTATGGCTACGCCTTC; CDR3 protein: CASSPSPGILYGYAF
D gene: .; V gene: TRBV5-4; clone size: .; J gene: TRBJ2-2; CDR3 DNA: TGTGCCAGCAGCTTGGGACCCACCGGGGAGCTGTTTTTT; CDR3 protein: CASSLGPTGELFF
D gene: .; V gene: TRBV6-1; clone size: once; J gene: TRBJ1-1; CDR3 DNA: TGTGCCAGCAGTGATAACAGGGATGAAGCTTTCTTT; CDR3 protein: CASSDNRDEAFF
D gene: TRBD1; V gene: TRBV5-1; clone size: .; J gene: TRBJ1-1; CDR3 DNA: TGCGCCAGCAGCTTGGGGACAGGCAGTGGGGGGACTGAAGCTTTCTTT; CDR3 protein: CASSLGTGSGGTEAFF
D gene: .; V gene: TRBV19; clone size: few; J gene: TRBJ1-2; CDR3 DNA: TGTGCCAGTAGCCCCTCACGGGGTGCATATGGCTACACCTTC; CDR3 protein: CASSPSRGAYGYTF
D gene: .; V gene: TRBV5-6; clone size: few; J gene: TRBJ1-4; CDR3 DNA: TGTGCCAGCAGCTACATGACGGGGAAGAGGGAACTGTTTTTT; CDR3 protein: CASSYMTGKRELFF
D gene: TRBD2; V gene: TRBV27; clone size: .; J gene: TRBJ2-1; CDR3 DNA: TGTGCCAGCAGGCCTCTAGCGGGAGGTAGCAATGAGCAGTTCTTC; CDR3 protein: CASRPLAGGSNEQFF
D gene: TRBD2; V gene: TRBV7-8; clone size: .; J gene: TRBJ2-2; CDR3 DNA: TGTGCCAGCAGCCTAAGTCCTAGCGGGAGGATTTCGTGGGAGCTGTTTTTT; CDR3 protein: CASSLSPSGRISWELFF
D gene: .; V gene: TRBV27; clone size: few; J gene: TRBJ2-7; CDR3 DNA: TGTGCCAGCAGTAGAAGGTACGAGCAGTACTTC; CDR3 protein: CASSRRYEQYF
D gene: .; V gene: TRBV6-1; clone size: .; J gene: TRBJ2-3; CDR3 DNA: TGTGCCAGCAGTGAAGGGGTCAGACACACAGATACGCAGTATTTT; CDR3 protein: CASSEGVRHTDTQYF
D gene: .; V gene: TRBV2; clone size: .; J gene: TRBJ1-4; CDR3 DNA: TGTGCCAGCAGTGGGTCCCCAGTTGGTGAAAAACTGTTTTTT; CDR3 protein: CASSGSPVGEKLFF
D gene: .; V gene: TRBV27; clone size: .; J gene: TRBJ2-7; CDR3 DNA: TGTGCCAGCAGTTTATCGTTGGGCCGGGGAACTGACGAGCAGTACTTC; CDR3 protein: CASSLSLGRGTDEQYF
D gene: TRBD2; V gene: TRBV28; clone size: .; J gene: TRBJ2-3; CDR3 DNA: TGTGCCAGCTACAAGCGGGAGTTCGTAGCCAGAGGCACAGATACGCAGTATTTT; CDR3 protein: CASYKREFVARGTDTQYF
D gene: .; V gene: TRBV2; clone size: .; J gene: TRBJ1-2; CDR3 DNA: TGTGCCAGCAGTGATCATAAGGGCGGCTACACCTTC; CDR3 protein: CASSDHKGGYTF
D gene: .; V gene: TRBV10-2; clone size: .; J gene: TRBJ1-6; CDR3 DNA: TGCGCCAGCAGTGCTGGACAGCGTAGGAGCTGGAATTCACCCCTCCACTTT; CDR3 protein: CASSAGQRRSWNSPLHF
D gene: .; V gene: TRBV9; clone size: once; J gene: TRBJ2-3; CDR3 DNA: TGTGCCAGCAGCGTGACAACGAGCACAGATACGCAGTATTTT; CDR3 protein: CASSVTTSTDTQYF